This is a list of T cell receptor beta chains from one sample in a study of pediatric ulcerative colitis. The table came from immunoSEQ multiplex PCR; TCRdb's copy has only in-frame clones and leaves some out. The table includes more than 35,000 clones, 55% to 85% detected once. Sequencing used gut tissue. These receptor sequences come from a boy between 10 and 17 years old with moderate ulcerative colitis. Each CDR3 is given with its conserved first and last residue. Each record gives: clone size, J gene, D gene, V gene, CDR3 DNA, CDR3 protein. D genes are given only for firm matches. Part of the rows lack a size; the others show once, few, many or a class for expanded clones.

clone size: -; J gene: TRBJ1-5; D gene: -; V gene: TRBV6-6; CDR3 DNA: TGTGCCAGCAGGACCGGCAATCAGCCCCAGCATTTT; CDR3 protein: CASRTGNQPQHF
clone size: -; J gene: TRBJ2-7; D gene: TRBD1; V gene: TRBV10-1; CDR3 DNA: TGCGCCAGCAGTGATGGGGGGACAGGGGGCTACGAGCAGTACTTC; CDR3 protein: CASSDGGTGGYEQYF
clone size: few; J gene: TRBJ1-5; D gene: TRBD1; V gene: TRBV2; CDR3 DNA: TGTGCCAGCAGAGAAACCGGGACAGTTTCCCCCCAGCATTTT; CDR3 protein: CASRETGTVSPQHF
clone size: -; J gene: TRBJ2-1; D gene: -; V gene: TRBV5-1; CDR3 DNA: TGCGCCAGCACCCTGATTGCTGAGCAGTTCTTC; CDR3 protein: CASTLIAEQFF
clone size: -; J gene: TRBJ1-4; D gene: -; V gene: TRBV23-1; CDR3 DNA: TGCGCCAGCTCCTCCCAGCCCACAACTAATGAAAAACTGTTTTTT; CDR3 protein: CASSSQPTTNEKLFF
clone size: -; J gene: TRBJ1-1; D gene: -; V gene: TRBV23-1; CDR3 DNA: TGCGCCAGCAGTCAATGGGGGTTGGAGCAAGTGAACACTGAAGCTTTCTTT; CDR3 protein: CASSQWGLEQVNTEAFF
clone size: -; J gene: TRBJ2-5; D gene: -; V gene: TRBV4-1; CDR3 DNA: TGCGCCAGCAGCCAAGACAGGAGAGTGGGAGAGACCCAGTACTTC; CDR3 protein: CASSQDRRVGETQYF
clone size: few; J gene: TRBJ2-7; D gene: -; V gene: TRBV7-8; CDR3 DNA: TGTGCCAGCAGCTTAGGGACCCTGCTAGACTCCTACGAGCAGTACTTC; CDR3 protein: CASSLGTLLDSYEQYF
clone size: -; J gene: TRBJ2-1; D gene: -; V gene: TRBV5-4; CDR3 DNA: TGTGCCAGCAGCTTGATCCCCTTGCAAGGCAATGAGCAGTTCTTC; CDR3 protein: CASSLIPLQGNEQFF
clone size: -; J gene: TRBJ1-1; D gene: -; V gene: TRBV19; CDR3 DNA: TGTGCCAGTAGTATCCAACCGACAGGGAACACTGAAGCTTTCTTT; CDR3 protein: CASSIQPTGNTEAFF
clone size: -; J gene: TRBJ2-2; D gene: -; V gene: TRBV6-5; CDR3 DNA: TGTGCCAGCAGTTACCGGGGAGGCACCGGGGAGCTGTTTTTT; CDR3 protein: CASSYRGGTGELFF
clone size: -; J gene: TRBJ2-3; D gene: -; V gene: TRBV7-8; CDR3 DNA: TGTGCCAGCAGCTTAGACACCTGGGACTTGGGTACGCAGTATTTT; CDR3 protein: CASSLDTWDLGTQYF
clone size: -; J gene: TRBJ1-2; D gene: -; V gene: TRBV30; CDR3 DNA: TGTGCCTGGAGTACCGGACGGTCCTATGGCTACACCTTC; CDR3 protein: CAWSTGRSYGYTF
clone size: -; J gene: TRBJ1-2; D gene: TRBD1; V gene: TRBV14; CDR3 DNA: TGTGCCAGCAGCCCTGGGACAGCCGCTGTCGTATATGGCTACACCTTC; CDR3 protein: CASSPGTAAVVYGYTF
clone size: -; J gene: TRBJ2-5; D gene: -; V gene: TRBV9; CDR3 DNA: TGTGCCAGCAGTGGGGGGGCGGTGGAGACCCAGTACTTC; CDR3 protein: CASSGGAVETQYF
clone size: -; J gene: TRBJ2-3; D gene: TRBD2; V gene: TRBV5-5; CDR3 DNA: TGTGCCAGCAGCGTCGAGACTAGCGGGAGACCAGATACGCAGTATTTT; CDR3 protein: CASSVETSGRPDTQYF
clone size: -; J gene: TRBJ2-6; D gene: -; V gene: TRBV28; CDR3 DNA: TGTGCCAGCAGACCCTCTGGGGCCAACGTCCTGACTTTC; CDR3 protein: CASRPSGANVLTF
clone size: -; J gene: TRBJ2-1; D gene: -; V gene: TRBV5-1; CDR3 DNA: TGCGCCAGCAGCTTGGCTCCGGGACTCATAAGGAATGAGCAGTTCTTC; CDR3 protein: CASSLAPGLIRNEQFF
clone size: -; J gene: TRBJ2-7; D gene: TRBD2; V gene: TRBV7-2; CDR3 DNA: TGTGCCAGCCGACAAACTAGCGGGGCGACCTCCTACGAGCAGTACTTC; CDR3 protein: CASRQTSGATSYEQYF
clone size: -; J gene: TRBJ2-1; D gene: TRBD1; V gene: TRBV28; CDR3 DNA: TGTGCCAGCAGTGAACTCAGGGGGCGATACAATGAGCAGTTCTTC; CDR3 protein: CASSELRGRYNEQFF
clone size: -; J gene: TRBJ2-5; D gene: TRBD2; V gene: TRBV7-3; CDR3 DNA: TGTGCCAGCAGCCCGGCCGCCGGGACTAGCGGGGCGGAGACCCAGTACTTC; CDR3 protein: CASSPAAGTSGAETQYF
clone size: few; J gene: TRBJ1-1; D gene: TRBD1; V gene: TRBV5-1; CDR3 DNA: TGCGCCAGCAGCTTGAACAGGGGGACGAACACTGAAGCTTTCTTT; CDR3 protein: CASSLNRGTNTEAFF
clone size: -; J gene: TRBJ1-4; D gene: -; V gene: TRBV29-1; CDR3 DNA: TGCAGCGTTGAAGACCGCAAAAGGGAAAAACTGTTTTTT; CDR3 protein: CSVEDRKREKLFF
clone size: -; J gene: TRBJ2-5; D gene: -; V gene: TRBV7-9; CDR3 DNA: TGTGCCAGCAGTTACAGGGATGTGAAAGAGACCCAGTACTTC; CDR3 protein: CASSYRDVKETQYF
clone size: -; J gene: TRBJ1-5; D gene: -; V gene: TRBV6-5; CDR3 DNA: TGTGCCAGCAGTCGAGAATACAATCAGCCCCAGCATTTT; CDR3 protein: CASSREYNQPQHF
clone size: -; J gene: TRBJ2-1; D gene: -; V gene: TRBV9; CDR3 DNA: TGTGCCAGCAGCGTTTATACCTCTAACAATGAGCAGTTCTTC; CDR3 protein: CASSVYTSNNEQFF
clone size: -; J gene: TRBJ2-7; D gene: TRBD2; V gene: TRBV28; CDR3 DNA: TGTGCCAGCAGCTCCGGGACTAGAGCTTACGAGCAGTACTTC; CDR3 protein: CASSSGTRAYEQYF
clone size: few; J gene: TRBJ2-7; D gene: -; V gene: TRBV6-1; CDR3 DNA: TGTGCCAGCAGTATGTACGAGCAGTACTTC; CDR3 protein: CASSMYEQYF
clone size: -; J gene: TRBJ2-7; D gene: TRBD1; V gene: TRBV7-9; CDR3 DNA: TGTGCCAGCAGCTACTCCGGGACAGGGGCCTACGAGCAGTACTTC; CDR3 protein: CASSYSGTGAYEQYF
clone size: few; J gene: TRBJ1-5; D gene: -; V gene: TRBV15; CDR3 DNA: TGTGCCACCAGCAGAGACTTCTATCAGCCCCAGCATTTT; CDR3 protein: CATSRDFYQPQHF
clone size: -; J gene: TRBJ2-7; D gene: -; V gene: TRBV12-5; CDR3 DNA: TGTGCTAGTGCCCCACAGTTTCCCTCCTACGAGCAGTACTTC; CDR3 protein: CASAPQFPSYEQYF
clone size: -; J gene: TRBJ2-3; D gene: -; V gene: TRBV4-1; CDR3 DNA: TGCGCCAGCAGCCAAGTATCTGCCCCTCGGCAGAGCACGCAGTATTTT; CDR3 protein: CASSQVSAPRQSTQYF
clone size: few; J gene: TRBJ1-2; D gene: -; V gene: TRBV2; CDR3 DNA: TGTGCCAGCAGTGAAGCCCCCGGGTCGACACCGAACTATGGCTACACCTTC; CDR3 protein: CASSEAPGSTPNYGYTF
clone size: -; J gene: TRBJ2-6; D gene: TRBD1; V gene: TRBV30; CDR3 DNA: TGTGCCTGGAGGGGACAGGGGCGCTCTGGGGCCAACGTCCTGACTTTC; CDR3 protein: CAWRGQGRSGANVLTF
clone size: -; J gene: TRBJ1-2; D gene: -; V gene: TRBV6-5; CDR3 DNA: TGTGCCAGCAGTTCTGACCCAACCTATGGCTACACCTTC; CDR3 protein: CASSSDPTYGYTF
clone size: -; J gene: TRBJ2-7; D gene: -; V gene: TRBV7-9; CDR3 DNA: TGTGCCAGCAGCTTTACCGACTACGAGCAGTACTTC; CDR3 protein: CASSFTDYEQYF
clone size: -; J gene: TRBJ1-1; D gene: -; V gene: TRBV12-5; CDR3 DNA: TGTGCTAGTGGTTCCGAGAACACTGAAGCTTTCTTT; CDR3 protein: CASGSENTEAFF
clone size: -; J gene: TRBJ2-7; D gene: -; V gene: TRBV28; CDR3 DNA: TGTGCCAGCAGCCGACAGGCCCACGAGCAGTACTTC; CDR3 protein: CASSRQAHEQYF
clone size: -; J gene: TRBJ2-5; D gene: -; V gene: TRBV5-4; CDR3 DNA: TGTGCCAGCAGCTTGGTGGGGCAAGAGACCCAGTACTTC; CDR3 protein: CASSLVGQETQYF
clone size: -; J gene: TRBJ2-7; D gene: TRBD1; V gene: TRBV5-1; CDR3 DNA: TGCGCCAGCAGCTGGTCCGGGACAGGGGGTTACGAGCAGTACTTC; CDR3 protein: CASSWSGTGGYEQYF
clone size: -; J gene: TRBJ2-3; D gene: -; V gene: TRBV7-6; CDR3 DNA: TGTGCCACCAGTAGGGTAGCAGTCACAGATACGCAGTATTTT; CDR3 protein: CATSRVAVTDTQYF
clone size: -; J gene: TRBJ1-4; D gene: -; V gene: TRBV5-4; CDR3 DNA: TGTGCCAGCAGCTTTAAGGAGGCGGGGGAAAAACTGTTTTTT; CDR3 protein: CASSFKEAGEKLFF
clone size: -; J gene: TRBJ1-2; D gene: -; V gene: TRBV6-6; CDR3 DNA: TGTGCCAGCAGTTATGAGGGCGGGGATGGCTACACCTTC; CDR3 protein: CASSYEGGDGYTF
clone size: -; J gene: TRBJ2-5; D gene: -; V gene: TRBV5-1; CDR3 DNA: TGCGCCAGCTCGAACGACTTTGGAGAGACCCAGTACTTC; CDR3 protein: CASSNDFGETQYF
clone size: -; J gene: TRBJ1-2; D gene: -; V gene: TRBV4-1; CDR3 DNA: TGCGCCAGCAGCCCAGAGGGGCGGGTCGGCTACACCTTC; CDR3 protein: CASSPEGRVGYTF
clone size: few; J gene: TRBJ1-1; D gene: -; V gene: TRBV5-1; CDR3 DNA: TGCGCCAGCGCTGAAAAAAGCACTGAAGCTTTCTTT; CDR3 protein: CASAEKSTEAFF
clone size: once; J gene: TRBJ1-5; D gene: -; V gene: TRBV30; CDR3 DNA: TGTGCCTGGAGCGGGGAACAGAAGAATCAGCCCCAGCATTTT; CDR3 protein: CAWSGEQKNQPQHF
clone size: few; J gene: TRBJ2-7; D gene: TRBD2; V gene: TRBV2; CDR3 DNA: TGTGCCAGCACGCGGGGGGGCCGGGACGAGCAGTACTTC; CDR3 protein: CASTRGGRDEQYF
clone size: -; J gene: TRBJ1-2; D gene: -; V gene: TRBV5-6; CDR3 DNA: TGTGCCAGCAGTCCACCCGGGACCCGCTATGGCTACACCTTC; CDR3 protein: CASSPPGTRYGYTF